One sample yielded the 30 T cell receptor beta chains listed below, sequenced in a study of T cells in Graves' hyperthyroidism and ophthalmopathy. Amplified TCR beta CDR3 regions came from RNA transcripts. The primer set for the first-round RT-PCR of the TCR CDR3 was HTBI. TCRdb passed the multiplex PCR reads through MiXCR, listing each CDR3 protein once. In the table there are 300,000 to 450,000 distinct CDR3 sequences, roughly 15% of which are singletons. The source material was blood. These receptors originate from a young woman with Graves' ophthalmopathy.

This clonotype was picked up many times. Written as DNA, the CDR3 is TGTGCCAGCAGCTCCCGCCCCGACAGAGCGGTCCAAGAGACCCAGTACTTC. Translation gives CASSSRPDRAVQETQYF. The chain joins TRBV7-9 to TRBJ2-5, with D perhaps TRBD1 or TRBD2 (5 bases each). Germline V lookup: CDR1 SEHNR, CDR2 FQNEAQ (reference sequence). This CDR3 region has 17 residues. V was pared by 4 bases and J by 1 base, with 19 bases between.

In this sample, this clonotype turned up many times. The V and J genes are TRBV20-1 and TRBJ2-4; the D is unclear. The CDR3 runs to 13 residues. Trimming left V 6 bases short and J 0 bases short, with 9 bases between. The V gene's germline CDR1 is DFQATT and CDR2 SNEGSKA (reference sequence). CDR3 coding DNA: TGCAGTGCCCTGACACTAGCCAAAAACATTCAGTACTTC. Translating gives CSALTLAKNIQYF.

This clonotype was detected only a few times. The chain carries TRBV5-1 and TRBJ2-2; a possible D gene is TRBD1 (5 bases). The CDR3 length is 13 residues. Deletions cut 4 bases from V and 6 bases from J, with 10 bases between. Germline-derived CDR1 and CDR2 are SGHRS and YFSETQ. The CDR3 is CASSPRQPGELFF. The DNA for the CDR3 is TGCGCCAGCAGCCCCCGACAGCCCGGGGAGCTGTTTTTT. The full variable domain, its missing parts supplied by reference TRBV5-1 and TRBJ2-2, is KAGVTQTPRYLIKTRGQQVTLSCSPISGHRSVSWYQQTPGQGLQFLFEYFSETQRNKGNFPGRFSGRQFSNSRSEMNVSTLELGDSALYLCASSPRQPGELFFGEGSRLTVL.

This clonotype has at least ten counts. V gene TRBV11-2 combines with J gene TRBJ2-1; 10 bases map to TRBD2. Unmatched junction bases numbered 7, after V lost 4 bases and J lost 1 base. The CDR3 runs 17 residues. The germline V gene has CDR1 SGHAT and CDR2 FQNNGV. The CDR3, as DNA: TGTGCCAGCAGCTACCACCTAGCGGGGGCGTCCTACAATGAGCAGTTCTTC. It yields the protein CASSYHLAGASYNEQFF.

Written as DNA, the CDR3 is TGTGCCAGCAGGAGCACAGGGGTCGAGCAGTACTTC. This gives the protein CASRSTGVEQYF. The rearrangement uses TRBV5-6 and TRBJ2-7; 7 positions agree with TRBD1. The CDR3 is 12 residues long. V lost 5 bases, J lost 6 bases, and 5 bases stayed unmatched. The germline V gene has CDR1 SGHDT and CDR2 YYEEEE.

The CDR3 DNA sequence: TGTGCCACCGGGCCCACAGGGGGCTTGGGGGCAACTAATGAAAAACTGTTTTTT. Protein sequence: CATGPTGGLGATNEKLFF. The chain uses TRBV15 and TRBJ1-4; 9 bases align to TRBD1. The germline V gene has CDR1 LNHNV and CDR2 YYDKDF (reference sequence). The CDR3 consists of 18 residues. The trim removed 8 bases at V and 0 bases at J, leaving 13 bases unmatched.

This clonotype was seen many times. The chain recombines TRBV7-8 with TRBJ1-1; D unresolved. The germline V and J ends were trimmed by 5 bases and 0 bases, with 13 bases remaining between them. Germline V gene data show CDR1 as SGHVS and CDR2 as FQNEAQ. The CDR3 consists of 15 residues. The CDR3, as DNA: TGTGCCAGCAGCCCGTTGGAGCGAATGAACACTGAAGCTTTCTTT. Encoded protein: CASSPLERMNTEAFF.

Worth noting for this clonotype: One junction end disagrees with the germline gene, perhaps due to a read error. The V gene is TRBV5-6, the J gene TRBJ2-1, with D maybe TRBD1 (6 bases). The CDR3 spans 11 residues. Per the germline V gene, CDR1 is SGHDT and CDR2 is YYEEEE. The CDR3 coding sequence is TGTGCCGGCAGCACTGGACAGAATCTGTTCTTC. This gives the protein CAGSTGQNLFF.

The sample holds many counts of this clonotype. This sequence joins TRBV5-1 and TRBJ2-1, with a weak D call TRBD1 (6 bases). CDR1 is SGHRS, CDR2 YFSETQ, per germline. The CDR3 runs to 13 residues. Trimming pared 6 bases from V and 7 bases from J, leaving 14 bases between. CDR3 DNA sequence: TGCGCCAGCACCATACAAAGGGGGAATGAGCAGTTCTTC. It specifies CASTIQRGNEQFF.

This clonotype was seen repeatedly, ten times or more. The J gene is TRBJ2-3, the V gene TRBV2, with no clear D. The CDR3 covers 13 residues. Germline CDR1 reads SNHLY; CDR2 reads FYNNEI. With 6 bases removed from V and 5 bases from J, the gap between germline ends came to 12 bases. CDR3 residues: CASRDGMEDTQYF. The CDR3 DNA is TGTGCCAGCAGGGACGGAATGGAAGATACGCAGTATTTT.

The chain employs TRBV11-2 and TRBJ2-3, with 7 bases aligning to TRBD1. Per germline, CDR1 SGHAT and CDR2 FQNNGV. The V gene end was trimmed by 5 bases and the J gene end by 0 bases; junction bases not matched to a gene: 14. This CDR3 spans 18 amino acids. The CDR3 is CASSQNRGNLPSTDTQYF. In nucleotides, the CDR3 is TGTGCCAGCAGCCAGAACAGGGGAAACTTACCTAGCACAGATACGCAGTATTTT.

This clonotype was seen ten or more times. V gene TRBV6-1 combines with J gene TRBJ2-7, with D possibly TRBD1 on 6 matching bases. Looked up from germline, CDR1 is MNHNS and CDR2 is SASEGT. The CDR3 spans 16 residues. V lost 5 bases, J lost 1 base, and 18 bases lay in between. The CDR3 DNA sequence: TGTGCCAGCAGTCATCCCCGGGACAACTTTTCCTACGAGCAGTACTTC. Translated, it gives CASSHPRDNFSYEQYF.

This chain uses TRBV28 with TRBJ1-2, with 7 bases that match TRBD1. This CDR3 comprises 17 residues. Germline loops: CDR1 MDHEN, CDR2 SYDVKM. The V and J ends lost 1 base and 5 bases, in that order; junction bases with no gene match: 13. CDR3 in amino acids: CASSLLSGQLGRYGYTF. The CDR3 DNA reads as TGTGCCAGCAGTTTATTGTCGGGACAGTTAGGTCGGTATGGCTACACCTTC.

This clonotype was counted at least ten times. The chain links TRBV7-3 to TRBJ2-3, with 12 bases matching TRBD2. The CDR3 has 15 residues. Unmatched junction bases numbered 3, after V lost 4 bases and J lost 4 bases. Germline CDR1 and CDR2: SGHTA and FQGTGA. The DNA for the CDR3 is TGTGCCAGCAGCTCGACTAGCGGGGGATCAGATACGCAGTATTTT. This sequence encodes CASSSTSGGSDTQYF.

Ten or more counts support this clonotype. The chain combines TRBV28 with TRBJ1-2; D is unresolved. V was shortened by 8 bases and J by 4 bases, with 14 bases between the two germline ends. The CDR3 runs 13 residues. CDR1 MDHEN and CDR2 SYDVKM come from the germline V gene. CDR3 sequence reads: CASQTPGSYGYTF. The CDR3 bases are TGTGCCAGCCAGACCCCCGGGAGCTATGGCTACACCTTC.

This clonotype occurred a few times. The J gene is TRBJ2-5, the V gene TRBV10-3; the D gene could be TRBD1 or TRBD2 (6 bases each). The CDR3 consists of 16 residues. The germline V gene encodes CDR1 ENHRY and CDR2 SYGVKD. The germline V and J ends were trimmed by 4 bases and 4 bases, with 19 bases remaining between them. The CDR3 DNA sequence: TGTGCCATCAGTGGGGGGGTGGCAGGGGAAGGAGAGACCCAGTACTTC. Its protein is CAISGGVAGEGETQYF.

The V and J genes are TRBV7-2 and TRBJ2-5; 8 bases line up with TRBD1. J gave up 5 bases and V 4 bases, and 12 bases lay outside the gene matches. In germline, CDR1 is SGHTA, CDR2 FQGNSA. CDR3 length equals 16 residues. The CDR3 region is CASSSGTGPLWETQYF. The CDR3, as DNA: TGTGCCAGCAGCTCCGGGACAGGACCTTTGTGGGAGACCCAGTACTTC.

In this sample, this clonotype turned up a few times. At one boundary the junction diverges from the germline segment, which might be a read error. V gene TRBV20-1 combines with J gene TRBJ2-5; D is possibly TRBD1 (5 bases). Germline V gene data show CDR1 as DFQATT and CDR2 as SNEGSKA (reference sequence). The CDR3 is 13 amino acids. DNA for the CDR3: TGCAGTGCTAATCAGGGTCTCGGCGAGACCCAGCACTTC. It encodes CSANQGLGETQHF.

This clonotype has a handful of counts. The CDR3 reads CASSESSSGDLEQYF. DNA for the CDR3: TGCGCCAGCAGTGAGTCTTCTAGCGGGGACCTCGAGCAGTACTTC. V gene TRBV10-2 combines with J gene TRBJ2-7; 9 bases are shared with TRBD2. In germline, CDR1 is WSHSY, CDR2 SAAADI. The trim removed 0 bases at V and 6 bases at J, leaving 6 bases unmatched. The CDR3 length is 15 residues.

This clonotype came up many times. The CDR3 DNA reads as TGTGCCAGCAGTTTGCTCATCACGGATGGCTACACCTTC. Translation: CASSLLITDGYTF. V usage is TRBV12-3 or TRBV12-4 and J usage is TRBJ1-2; unclear D gene. CDR3 size: 13 residues. The V end was cut by 3 bases, the J end by 6 bases, with 11 bases between.

The CDR3 DNA reads TGTGCCAGCAGTGAAGCGCACCAGGGAATATTTCAGCCCCAGCATTTT. Translated: CASSEAHQGIFQPQHF. The chain uses TRBV2 and TRBJ1-5, with D maybe TRBD1 (5 bases). The CDR3 spans 16 residues. The germline CDR1 and CDR2 sequences are SNHLY and FYNNEI. With 0 bases removed from V and 6 bases from J, the gap between germline ends came to 15 bases.

The sample holds many counts of this clonotype. The chain has TRBV2 and TRBJ1-1, with 9 bases that match TRBD1. The CDR3 sequence is 15 residues long. Germline V lookup: CDR1 SNHLY, CDR2 FYNNEI. The J segment lost 5 bases and the V segment lost 6 bases, leaving 10 bases of the junction unmatched. In DNA, the CDR3 is TGTGCCAGCAGACACAGGGGGCCAGGAAGTACTGAAGCTTTCTTT. It encodes CASRHRGPGSTEAFF.

In this sample, this clonotype turned up many times. This sequence joins TRBV27 and TRBJ1-2; 10 bases line up with TRBD1. V was pared by 7 bases and J by 7 bases, with 9 bases of the junction left unmatched. CDR3 length: 14 amino acids. CDR1 is MNHEY, CDR2 SMNVEV, per germline (reference sequence). The CDR3 DNA sequence: TGTGCCAGCACTAGGACAGGGGGAGTCGGTGGCTACACCTTC. Its protein product is CASTRTGGVGGYTF.

This clonotype was seen many times. The chain combines TRBV13 with TRBJ2-1, with 12 bases aligning to TRBD2. The CDR3 has 15 amino acids. In germline, CDR1 is PRHDT, CDR2 FYEKMQ (reference sequence). V dropped 5 bases and J dropped 7; count of bases not matched to a gene: 6. The DNA of the CDR3 is TGTGCCAGCAGCCGGACTAGCGGGGTACCTAATGAGCAGTTCTTC. Protein sequence: CASSRTSGVPNEQFF. Combining the CDR3 with reference TRBV13 and TRBJ2-1 gives the whole variable domain AAGVIQSPRHLIKEKRETATLKCYPIPRHDTVYWYQQGPGQDPQFLISFYEKMQSDKGSIPDRFSAQQFSDYHSELNMSSLELGDSALYFCASSRTSGVPNEQFFGPGTRLTVL.

This clonotype has more than one count but fewer than ten. The germline gene is not matched at one end of the junction; a read error may be the cause. The chain couples TRBV7-7 to TRBJ2-2, with 15 bases fitting TRBD2. The CDR3 contains 17 residues. CDR1 SSHAT and CDR2 FNYEAQ come from the germline V gene (reference sequence). In nucleotides, the CDR3 is TGTGCTAGCAGCCCTGGACTAGCGGGGGGGCCCCCCGGGGAGCTGTTTTTT. This encodes CASSPGLAGGPPGELFF.

This clonotype was counted at least ten times. This rearrangement joins TRBV7-2 to TRBJ2-5; 15 bases line up with TRBD2. The germline V gene encodes CDR1 SGHTA and CDR2 FQGNSA. Germline trimming cut 5 bases from V and 4 bases from J; bases unmatched to any gene: 14. The CDR3 runs to 19 residues. CDR3 loop: CASSPGTGLAGGRGETQYF. DNA for the CDR3: TGTGCCAGCAGCCCCGGGACGGGACTAGCGGGGGGCCGGGGAGAGACCCAGTACTTC.

The chain recombines TRBV12-3 or TRBV12-4 with TRBJ1-1; 12 nucleotides line up with TRBD1. The junction had 6 bases not matched to a gene; V was cut back by 6 bases and J by 1 base. This CDR3 has 16 amino acids. The DNA for the CDR3 is TGTGCCAGCAGCAGGGACAGGGGGCCCGGGAACACTGAAGCTTTCTTT. Protein product: CASSRDRGPGNTEAFF.

The chain employs TRBV6-1 and TRBJ2-6, with 7 bases matching TRBD1. V was clipped by 6 bases and J by 0 bases; unmatched bases: 8. There are 17 residues in the CDR3. Germline values: CDR1 MNHNS, CDR2 SASEGT. DNA of the CDR3: TGTGCCAGCAGCAAGATCAGGGACAGCTCTGGGGCCAACGTCCTGACTTTC. Its protein is CASSKIRDSSGANVLTF.

Comments on this clonotype: A single base separates this from a much larger clone, so it may be a read error. The chain carries TRBV27 and TRBJ2-1; a weak D match, TRBD2 (7 bases). Germline CDR1 MNHEY, CDR2 SMNVEV (reference sequence). The CDR3 length is 17 residues. The ends were cut back, 5 bases at V and 3 bases at J, with 20 bases in the middle. The CDR3 protein is CASSPPVGGRNYNEQFF. The CDR3 region has the DNA TGTGCCAGCAGTCCACCCGTGGGGGGGCGTAACTACAATGAGCAGTTCTTC.

As regards this clonotype: A much larger clone lies a single base off, so this may be a read error. The rearrangement links TRBV28 to TRBJ1-1; D ambiguous. Germline V gene data show CDR1 as MDHEN and CDR2 as SYDVKM. The CDR3 is made up of 11 amino acids. CDR3 loop: CAGRRSTEAFF. The CDR3, as DNA: TGTGCCGGCAGACGTAGCACTGAAGCTTTCTTT.